The clone carrying this TCR beta chain was counted between two and nine times. This sample stems from a study of control samples from healthy donors and cancer patients. This CDR3 region has 16 residues. The germline V gene has CDR1 SGHRS and CDR2 YFSETQ. Trimming took 4 bases from V and 3 from J; bases not matched to a gene: 11. TCRdb keeps only in-frame clones here, not all; method: immunoSEQ multiplex PCR. The sample records approximately 100,000 clones, more than 75% being singletons. This clonotype was sampled from a man aged 25-45 years in good health. The sequenced sample consisted of blood. The gene calls are TRBV5-1 and TRBJ2-7; 9 bases agree with TRBD1. CDR3 DNA sequence: TGCGCCAGCAGCATATCTAACAGGGGGCCTAGCTACGAGCAGTACTTC. It is translated as CASSISNRGPSYEQYF.